Listed here are 14 T cell receptor beta chains from one sample, sequenced in a study of cytomegalovirus exposure and HLA in healthy donors. Generated by immunoSEQ multiplex PCR, the TCRdb table keeps only in-frame clones and is missing some. The sample includes over 200,000 clones, around four fifths of them seen just once. The sequencing sample was made of PBMCs. The source of these receptors is a woman aged 18-30 years in good health and CMV-seronegative.

This chain connects TRBV18 to TRBJ2-7; D may be TRBD1 or TRBD2 (5 bases each). Germline-derived CDR1 and CDR2 are KGHSH and LQKENI. The germline V and J ends were trimmed by 6 bases and 2 bases, with 14 bases remaining between them. The CDR3 has 14 amino acids. In nucleotides, the CDR3 is TGTGCCAGCTCCCACCAAGAGGGACCCTACGAGCAGTACTTC. It yields the protein CASSHQEGPYEQYF.

Here the CDR3 reads CASSQAGQGVSDTQYF. The CDR3 bases are TGCGCCAGCAGCCAAGCAGGACAGGGGGTCTCAGATACGCAGTATTTT. The rearrangement uses TRBV4-1 and TRBJ2-3, with 10 bases fitting TRBD1. This CDR3 region has 16 residues. In germline, CDR1 is MGHRA, CDR2 YSYEKL. Trimming removed 1 base from V and 4 bases from J; junction bases left unmatched: 5.

This sequence joins TRBV10-2 and TRBJ1-2; TRBD1 matches 10 bases. CDR3 length: 13 amino acids. V lost 8 bases to trimming and J lost 8 bases; unmatched junction nucleotides: 8. CDR1 and CDR2 (germline): WSHSY, SAAADI. This chain's CDR3 is CASLGDRGHGYTF. The CDR3 DNA sequence: TGCGCCAGCCTGGGAGACAGGGGGCACGGCTACACCTTC.

The genes are TRBV27 and TRBJ1-1; possibly TRBD1 for D (5 bases). Deletions cut 0 bases from V and 1 base from J, with 12 bases between. Germline V lookup: CDR1 MNHEY, CDR2 SMNVEV (reference sequence). CDR3 length: 16 residues. For the CDR3, the DNA is TGTGCCAGCAGTTTATCCAGGGCAGGGCGGAACACTGAAGCTTTCTTT. Translation: CASSLSRAGRNTEAFF.

CDR3 sequence (DNA): TGTGCCAGCAGGCCGGACAGCGGCCCCTATGGCTACACCTTC. Amino acid sequence: CASRPDSGPYGYTF. The V and J genes are TRBV2 and TRBJ1-2; TRBD1 is a possible D gene (6 bases). CDR1 and CDR2 (germline): SNHLY, FYNNEI. The CDR3 spans 14 residues. V dropped 6 bases and J dropped 4 bases, with 15 bases sitting between them. The full variable domain, completed using reference TRBV2 and TRBJ1-2, is EPEVTQTPSHQVTQMGQEVILRCVPISNHLYFYWYRQILGQKVEFLVSFYNNEISEKSEIFDDQFSVERPDGSNFTLKIRSTKLEDSAMYFCASRPDSGPYGYTFGSGTRLTVV.

V is TRBV2 and J is TRBJ1-4, with D uncertain. The germline V gene has CDR1 SNHLY and CDR2 FYNNEI. The CDR3 is made up of 14 amino acids. V was cut by 2 bases and J by 4 bases, with 8 bases left in between. The CDR3 region has the DNA TGTGCCAGCAGTGAAATAAGAAATAATGAAAAACTGTTTTTT. Translated, it gives CASSEIRNNEKLFF.

The chain couples TRBV19 to TRBJ1-5; D perhaps matches TRBD1 (5 bases). V was cut by 6 bases and J by 7 bases, with 19 bases left in between. Germline assignment: CDR1 LNHDA and CDR2 SQIVND (reference sequence). The CDR3 is 15 amino acids. The chain's CDR3 is CASRPREDYRQPQHF. CDR3 DNA sequence: TGTGCCAGTAGGCCTCGAGAGGATTACAGGCAGCCCCAGCATTTT. The variable domain in full, completed from reference TRBV19 and TRBJ1-5, reads DGGITQSPKYLFRKEGQNVTLSCEQNLNHDAMYWYRQDPGQGLRLIYYSQIVNDFQKGDIAEGYSVSREKKESFPLTVTSAQKNPTAFYLCASRPREDYRQPQHFGDGTRLSIL.

The chain uses TRBV7-3 and TRBJ2-2; D is undetermined. The CDR3 runs 15 residues. Trimming left V 4 bases short and J 0 bases short, with 9 bases between. Germline V CDR1 and CDR2: SGHTA, FQGTGA. In DNA, the CDR3 is TGTGCCAGCAGCTCCGAACTTACGAACACCGGGGAGCTGTTTTTT. This encodes CASSSELTNTGELFF. Full variable domain (missing parts from reference TRBV7-3 and TRBJ2-2): GAGVSQTPSNKVTEKGKYVELRCDPISGHTALYWYRQSLGQGPEFLIYFQGTGAADDSGLPNDRFFAVRPEGSVSTLKIQRTERGDSAVYLCASSSELTNTGELFFGEGSRLTVL.

The chain has TRBV5-6 and TRBJ1-1; D is undetermined. This CDR3 is 14 amino acids long. Per germline, CDR1 SGHDT and CDR2 YYEEEE. V was trimmed by 0 bases and J by 4 bases, leaving 10 bases between them. CDR3 nucleotides: TGTGCCAGCAGCTTGGCCGGGGTGGGCACTGAAGCTTTCTTT. It codes for CASSLAGVGTEAFF.

The chain employs TRBV30 and TRBJ2-1; 9 nucleotides align to TRBD1. Germline V gene lookup returns CDR1 GTSNPN and CDR2 SVGIG (reference sequence). The CDR3 spans 14 residues. V shed 0 bases and J 8 bases; nucleotides not matched to a gene: 5. The CDR3 DNA follows: TGTGCCTGGAGTGTAGGGACAGGGATCGATGAGCAGTTCTTC. Its protein product is CAWSVGTGIDEQFF.

The V call is TRBV5-5, the J call TRBJ2-7, with 7 bases lining up with TRBD1. In germline, CDR1 is SGHKS, CDR2 YYEKEE (reference sequence). CDR3 length: 12 residues. V shed 4 bases and J 7 bases; nucleotides not matched to a gene: 5. In DNA form, the CDR3 reads TGTGCCAGCAGCCAGGGGACAGAGGAGCAGTACTTC. It yields the protein CASSQGTEEQYF.

This chain links TRBV9 with TRBJ2-1; 8 bases are shared with TRBD1. V lost 6 bases to trimming and J lost 5 bases; unmatched junction nucleotides: 7. From germline, CDR1 is SGDLS and CDR2 YYNGEE. This CDR3 has 14 amino acids. The CDR3 is CASNGQGGNNEQFF. The CDR3 coding sequence is TGTGCCAGCAACGGACAGGGCGGCAACAATGAGCAGTTCTTC.

The rearrangement joins TRBV6-5 to TRBJ2-3, with D uncertain. Germline values: CDR1 MNHEY, CDR2 SVGAGI. With 1 base removed from V and 5 bases from J, the gap between germline ends came to 13 bases. The CDR3 is 15 amino acids. The CDR3 protein is CASSYLREGGDTQYF. The CDR3, as DNA: TGTGCCAGCAGTTACTTAAGGGAAGGTGGAGATACGCAGTATTTT.

V usage is TRBV7-9 and J usage is TRBJ2-7; tentative D call: TRBD2 (6 bases). This CDR3 has 11 residues. Germline CDR1 is SEHNR and CDR2 is FQNEAQ (reference sequence). The CDR3 sequence is CASSHWDCDRV. CDR3 DNA sequence: TGTGCCAGCAGCCATTGGGACTGCGACAGAGTA.